Each of the 31 T cell receptor beta chains below was sequenced from the same sample in a study of type 1 regulatory T cells. TCRdb redid the calling of the reads with MiXCR, one entry per CDR3 protein. The profile shows under 20,000 distinct CDR3 sequences, roughly 10% of them singletons. The sequencing sample was made of CD4+ T cells, either the whole sample or a sorted fraction (not recorded which). The receptor source for this set is a human donor in good health.

The chain couples TRBV3-1 to TRBJ2-3, with D perhaps TRBD2 (6 bases). The V and J ends lost 4 bases and 4 bases respectively, with 15 bases between them. CDR1 and CDR2 (germline): LGHDT, YNNKEL (reference sequence). CDR3 length: 15 amino acids. CDR3 sequence: CASSPITSGSDTQYF. The CDR3 DNA follows: TGTGCCAGCAGCCCCATTACCAGCGGGTCAGATACGCAGTATTTT.

Details on this clonotype: A much larger clone is a single base away; this may be a read error. The chain couples TRBV7-2 to TRBJ1-5; D remains ambiguous. V was pared by 5 bases and J by 4 bases, with 15 bases between. The CDR3 has 15 residues. Germline CDR1 reads SGHTA; CDR2 reads FQGNSA. In DNA form, the CDR3 reads TGTGCCAGCAGCACCGACGGTTTTAGGAATCAGCCCCAGCATTTT. It specifies CASSTDGFRNQPQHF. Full variable domain (outside the CDR3, taken from reference TRBV7-2 and TRBJ1-5): GAGVSQSPSNKVTEKGKDVELRCDPISGHTALYWYRQSLGQGLEFLIYFQGNSAPDKSGLPSDRFSAERTGGSVSTLTIQRTQQEDSAVYLCASSTDGFRNQPQHFGDGTRLSIL.

At least ten counts were recorded for this clonotype. The rearrangement links TRBV12-3 or TRBV12-4 to TRBJ2-7, with TRBD1 matching 8 bases. CDR3 length: 12 residues. The J segment lost 6 bases and the V segment lost 6 bases, leaving 4 bases of the junction unmatched. The CDR3 protein is CASRPQGGEQYF. The CDR3, as DNA: TGTGCCAGCAGGCCACAGGGGGGCGAGCAGTACTTC.

As for this clonotype: A read error may explain this, as a much larger clone is one base away. CDR3 coding DNA: TGTGCCGGCAGCCCCGAGGGAGAATCGGGGGCCAACGTCCTGACTTTC. It translates to CAGSPEGESGANVLTF. This chain connects TRBV5-6 to TRBJ2-6; D is possibly TRBD2 (5 bases). The germline V gene encodes CDR1 SGHDT and CDR2 YYEEEE. CDR3 size: 16 residues.

This clonotype has more than one count but fewer than ten. The chain employs TRBV7-6 and TRBJ2-1; 7 bases align to TRBD2. CDR3 length: 14 amino acids. Germline V lookup: CDR1 SGHVS, CDR2 FNYEAQ. V dropped 8 bases and J dropped 1; count of bases not matched to a gene: 5. The CDR3 region is CASQGGSSYNEQFF. In DNA, the CDR3 is TGTGCCAGCCAGGGCGGGAGTTCCTACAATGAGCAGTTCTTC.

This clonotype was detected ten times or more. The rearrangement uses TRBV15 and TRBJ2-7, with 11 bases matching TRBD2. Per germline, CDR1 LNHNV and CDR2 YYDKDF (reference sequence). V was pared by 5 bases and J by 5 bases, with 8 bases of the junction left unmatched. The length of the CDR3 is 15 residues. CDR3 sequence: CATSSRLAGLNEQYF. The CDR3 bases are TGTGCCACCAGCTCCCGACTAGCGGGATTAAACGAGCAGTACTTC. The complete variable domain, with remaining parts taken from reference TRBV15 and TRBJ2-7, reads DAMVIQNPRYQVTQFGKPVTLSCSQTLNHNVMYWYQQKSSQAPKLLFHYYDKDFNNEADTPDNFQSRRPNTSFCFLDIRSPGLGDTAMYLCATSSRLAGLNEQYFGPGTRLTVT.

J is TRBJ1-1 and V is TRBV5-4, with a weak D call TRBD1 (6 bases). Germline assignment: CDR1 SGHNT and CDR2 YYREEE (reference sequence). The ends were cut back, 4 bases at V and 11 bases at J, with 24 bases in the middle. The CDR3 covers 15 residues. The CDR3 protein is CASSRPWGGAEDAFF. CDR3 sequence (DNA): TGTGCCAGCAGCCGGCCGTGGGGGGGCGCGGAAGACGCTTTCTTT. The whole variable domain, filled in from reference TRBV5-4 and TRBJ1-1, reads ETGVTQSPTHLIKTRGQQVTLRCSSQSGHNTVSWYQQALGQGPQFIFQYYREEENGRGNFPPRFSGLQFPNYSSELNVNALELDDSALYLCASSRPWGGAEDAFFGQGTRLTVV.

This chain joins TRBV7-9 and TRBJ2-7; D is perhaps TRBD1 or TRBD2 (5 bases each). Germline lookup yields CDR1 SEHNR and CDR2 FQNEAQ (reference sequence). V gave up 11 bases and J gave up 1 base, with 18 bases separating them. This CDR3 spans 14 amino acids. Here the CDR3 reads CAGSRGAVSYEQYF. The CDR3 bases are TGTGCCGGCTCCAGAGGGGCCGTTTCCTACGAGCAGTACTTC.

The table lists this clonotype with a few counts. CDR3 nucleotides: TGTGCCAGTAATGGAGCGGGAGTAGCCACCGGGGAGCTGTTTTTT. Its protein is CASNGAGVATGELFF. The chain recombines TRBV19 with TRBJ2-2; TRBD2 matches at 8 bases. The V segment lost 7 bases and the J segment 4 bases; nucleotides outside the gene matches: 8. The CDR3 is 15 amino acids. Germline V gives CDR1 LNHDA, CDR2 SQIVND (reference sequence).

Note on this clonotype: An end of the junction differs from the germline gene, which may be a read error. The V gene is TRBV7-9, the J gene TRBJ2-7, with 9 nucleotides matching TRBD1. In germline, CDR1 is SEHNR, CDR2 FQNEAQ (reference sequence). The CDR3 loop spans 13 amino acids. The DNA of the CDR3 is TGTGCCAACAGCCAGGGACAGGGCTACGAGCAGTACTTC. Translated, it gives CANSQGQGYEQYF. Complete variable domain (other parts from reference TRBV7-9 and TRBJ2-7): DTGVSQNPRHKITKRGQNVTFRCDPISEHNRLYWYRQTLGQGPEFLTYFQNEAQLEKSRLLSDRFSAERPKGSFSTLEIQRTEQGDSAMYLCANSQGQGYEQYFGPGTRLTVT.

The chain carries TRBV20-1 and TRBJ1-1, with D tentatively TRBD1 (6 bases). The CDR3 contains 12 residues. CDR1 is DFQATT and CDR2 is SNEGSKA in the germline V gene (reference sequence). Trimming pared 3 bases from V and 9 bases from J, leaving 14 bases between. This CDR3 is CSASLQGRKAFF. CDR3 bases: TGCAGTGCTAGTTTGCAGGGGAGGAAAGCTTTCTTT.

This clonotype appeared a few times. J is TRBJ2-5 and V is TRBV7-2; 8 bases fit TRBD1. V trimming: 5 bases; J trimming: 2 bases; junction bases outside the gene matches: 10. The CDR3 extends over 16 amino acids. Germline lookup yields CDR1 SGHTA and CDR2 FQGNSA. The CDR3 region is CASSQNGQGGQETQYF. The CDR3 nucleotides are TGTGCCAGCAGCCAAAACGGACAGGGCGGGCAAGAGACCCAGTACTTC.

Ten or more counts support this clonotype. The rearrangement links TRBV5-1 to TRBJ2-5; D unresolved. The CDR3 is 12 residues long. V was shortened by 0 bases and J by 2 bases, with 2 bases between the two germline ends. Germline CDR1 SGHRS, CDR2 YFSETQ. The CDR3 nucleotides are TGCGCCAGCAGCTTGGCACAAGAGACCCAGTACTTC. Residues: CASSLAQETQYF.

At least ten counts were recorded for this clonotype. V usage is TRBV29-1 and J usage is TRBJ1-2, with D maybe TRBD1 (6 bases). This CDR3 has 13 residues. Germline V gives CDR1 SQVTM, CDR2 ANQGSEA. For the CDR3, the DNA is TGCAGGTCAAGGGACACACCCCACTATGGCTACACCTTC. It specifies CRSRDTPHYGYTF.

V usage is TRBV20-1 and J usage is TRBJ2-5; 7 positions match TRBD2. The V and J ends lost 0 bases and 1 base, in that order; junction bases with no gene match: 5. CDR3 size: 15 residues. Germline V gene lookup returns CDR1 DFQATT and CDR2 SNEGSKA (reference sequence). CDR3 loop: CSARDHAGAQETQYF. The CDR3 nucleotides read TGCAGTGCTAGAGATCACGCGGGAGCCCAAGAGACCCAGTACTTC.

V usage is TRBV19 and J usage is TRBJ2-7; the D gene is possibly TRBD2 (6 bases). Trimming shortened V by 1 base and J by 1 base, and 14 bases separated the two germline ends. The germline V gene has CDR1 LNHDA and CDR2 SQIVND (reference sequence). This CDR3 spans 16 amino acids. The CDR3 spells CASSIGGNSGSYEQYF. The CDR3 DNA reads TGTGCCAGTAGTATAGGGGGGAATAGCGGATCCTACGAGCAGTACTTC.

This clonotype has at least ten counts. This chain joins TRBV20-1 and TRBJ2-1, with 8 bases identical to TRBD1. The germline V gene has CDR1 DFQATT and CDR2 SNEGSKA (reference sequence). This CDR3 contains 14 residues. The J segment lost 2 bases and the V segment lost 4 bases, leaving 4 bases of the junction unmatched. The CDR3 loop is CSAIGTGAYNEQFF. Here the CDR3 DNA reads TGCAGTGCTATTGGGACAGGCGCCTACAATGAGCAGTTCTTC.

To note about this clonotype: Given a much more abundant clone one base away, this may be a read error. This chain connects TRBV5-4 to TRBJ2-3; maybe TRBD1 (6 bases). Germline values: CDR1 SGHNT, CDR2 YYREEE (reference sequence). The ends were cut back, 4 bases at V and 5 bases at J, with 17 bases in the middle. The CDR3 sequence is 15 residues long. CDR3 sequence: CASSVQGVRIDTQYF. The CDR3 DNA reads as TGTGCCAGCAGCGTACAGGGCGTTCGCATAGATACGCAGTATTTT. Together with reference TRBV5-4 and TRBJ2-3, the CDR3 gives the full variable domain: ETGVTQSPTHLIKTRGQQVTLRCSSQSGHNTVSWYQQALGQGPQFIFQYYREEENGRGNFPPRFSGLQFPNYSSELNVNALELDDSALYLCASSVQGVRIDTQYFGPGTRLTVL.

This clonotype came up a few times. The genes are TRBV20-1 and TRBJ1-5; 7 bases match TRBD1. CDR3 length: 14 residues. Germline V gene data show CDR1 as DFQATT and CDR2 as SNEGSKA (reference sequence). The V segment lost 5 bases and the J segment 3 bases; nucleotides outside the gene matches: 7. The CDR3 sequence: CSAEPRGVNQPQHF. CDR3 nucleotide sequence: TGCAGTGCTGAGCCCAGGGGGGTCAATCAGCCCCAGCATTTT.

The chain has TRBV2 and TRBJ2-1; D is undetermined. The CDR3 loop spans 14 amino acids. Trimming pared 2 bases from V and 9 bases from J, leaving 14 bases between. Germline values: CDR1 SNHLY, CDR2 FYNNEI. CDR3 in DNA: TGTGCCAGCAGTGAATTGTCCACCAGTCGTGAGCAGTTCTTC. As protein: CASSELSTSREQFF.

The chain employs TRBV20-1 and TRBJ1-4, with D maybe TRBD1 (5 bases). Between the trimmed V and J ends, which lost 4 bases and 3 bases, there was a span of 9 bases. This CDR3 has 13 residues. The germline CDR1 and CDR2 sequences are DFQATT and SNEGSKA (reference sequence). The DNA of the CDR3 is TGCAGTGCTACAGGGCAGGCTAATGAAAAACTGTTTTTT. Protein sequence: CSATGQANEKLFF.

By frequency in the sample, this clonotype is medium-sized. The V gene is TRBV20-1, the J gene TRBJ2-3, with 10 bases that match TRBD2. Per the germline V gene, CDR1 is DFQATT and CDR2 is SNEGSKA (reference sequence). The CDR3 consists of 15 residues. V dropped 6 bases and J dropped 2; count of bases not matched to a gene: 8. The CDR3 region is CSAGGAGGHTDTQYF. In DNA form, the CDR3 reads TGCAGTGCCGGCGGAGCGGGAGGGCACACAGATACGCAGTATTTT.

The J gene is TRBJ2-1, the V gene TRBV12-3 or TRBV12-4, with a weak D call TRBD2 (7 bases). The V and J ends lost 10 bases and 0 bases respectively, with 16 bases between them. The CDR3 totals 15 residues. The CDR3 region has the DNA TGTGCCATTGCTGGGGGGGCGAGCTCCTACAATGAGCAGTTCTTC. Amino acids: CAIAGGASSYNEQFF.

This clonotype was recorded at least ten times. The CDR3 region is CASSFTGLAGETQYF. The DNA of the CDR3 is TGCGCCAGCAGCTTTACCGGTCTAGCGGGAGAGACCCAGTACTTC. The chain combines TRBV5-1 with TRBJ2-5, with 8 bases identical to TRBD2. Germline V gives CDR1 SGHRS, CDR2 YFSETQ. The CDR3 covers 15 residues. V trimming: 2 bases; J trimming: 4 bases; junction bases outside the gene matches: 7. The complete variable domain, with remaining parts taken from reference TRBV5-1 and TRBJ2-5, reads KAGVTQTPRYLIKTRGQQVTLSCSPISGHRSVSWYQQTPGQGLQFLFEYFSETQRNKGNFPGRFSGRQFSNSRSEMNVSTLELGDSALYLCASSFTGLAGETQYFGPGTRLLVL.

This clonotype was counted ten times or more. The V gene is TRBV12-3 or TRBV12-4, the J gene TRBJ2-3, with 9 bases aligning to TRBD1. CDR3 length: 15 amino acids. Germline trimming cut 4 bases from V and 6 bases from J; bases unmatched to any gene: 8. In nucleotides, the CDR3 is TGTGCCAGCAGTTGGCGGACAGGGGTGATTGATACGCAGTATTTT. Translating gives CASSWRTGVIDTQYF.

The V call is TRBV5-6, the J call TRBJ2-6, with no clear D. The germline gives CDR1 SGHDT, CDR2 YYEEEE. The CDR3 spans 15 residues. V was clipped by 0 bases and J by 12 bases, with 16 bases between them. CDR3 in amino acids: CASSLEVGWGGVLTF. CDR3 nucleotides: TGTGCCAGCAGCTTGGAAGTCGGATGGGGTGGCGTCCTGACTTTC.

By sample fraction, this clonotype is medium-sized. The chain combines TRBV7-2 with TRBJ2-1; tentative D call: TRBD2 (6 bases). In germline, CDR1 is SGHTA, CDR2 FQGNSA. This CDR3 has 16 residues. Trimming stripped 3 bases from V and 3 bases from J, with 15 bases between. The CDR3 coding sequence is TGTGCCAGCAGCTTCCTCGGGACTGCGAACTACAATGAGCAGTTCTTC. Its translation: CASSFLGTANYNEQFF. The full variable domain, completed using reference TRBV7-2 and TRBJ2-1, is GAGVSQSPSNKVTEKGKDVELRCDPISGHTALYWYRQSLGQGLEFLIYFQGNSAPDKSGLPSDRFSAERTGGSVSTLTIQRTQQEDSAVYLCASSFLGTANYNEQFFGPGTRLTVL.

This clonotype was found many times. The J gene is TRBJ2-5, the V gene TRBV24-1; D perhaps matches TRBD2 (6 bases). The ends were cut back, 5 bases at V and 5 bases at J, with 11 bases in the middle. The CDR3 is made up of 13 amino acids. Germline CDR1 and CDR2: KGHDR and SFDVKD. CDR3 region: CATSVPGGETQYF. CDR3 bases: TGTGCCACCAGTGTCCCCGGAGGGGAGACCCAGTACTTC.

This clonotype was counted at least ten times. The chain has TRBV10-3 and TRBJ2-2; the D gene is possibly TRBD1 (6 bases). The germline V gene encodes CDR1 ENHRY and CDR2 SYGVKD. The CDR3 is made up of 15 amino acids. Deletions cut 7 bases from V and 2 bases from J, with 14 bases between. As DNA, the CDR3 is TGTGCCATCACTTCTGGGGGCATCAACACCGGGGAGCTGTTTTTT. It codes for CAITSGGINTGELFF.

The chain carries TRBV4-1 and TRBJ2-2, with unresolved D. Trimming removed 2 bases at V and 3 bases at J, with 4 bases between. CDR1 and CDR2 from the germline V gene are MGHRA and YSYEKL. The CDR3 has 13 amino acids. Here the CDR3 DNA reads TGCGCCAGCAGCCAACAGTACACCGGGGAGCTGTTTTTT. Residues: CASSQQYTGELFF.

In its sample, this clonotype was seen many times. The rearrangement links TRBV28 to TRBJ2-3, with D perhaps matching TRBD1 (5 bases). Germline values: CDR1 MDHEN, CDR2 SYDVKM. V was shortened by 8 bases and J by 0 bases, with 9 bases between the two germline ends. This CDR3 has 13 amino acids. CDR3 nucleotides: TGTGCCAGCGGGGCGGCTAGCACAGATACGCAGTATTTT. Protein product: CASGAASTDTQYF.